This TCR beta chain was profiled in a study of response to subunit inactivated influenza vaccine. A single record per CDR3 protein comes from TCRdb applying MiXCR to the RT-PCR reads. The sample records about 170,000 distinct CDR3 sequences, over 9.5% being singletons. The V and J ends lost 7 bases and 2 bases, in that order; junction bases with no gene match: 7. Germline V CDR1 and CDR2: MNHNS, SASEGT. The CDR3 has 15 amino acids. This clonotype was observed a handful of times. In addition, the sample was reused for a study of T cells expressing NK-cell markers. That study adds: The authors made TCR beta cDNA libraries by 5'RACE template switching. This switching added a universal primer site and UMIs. The study found dominant NKG2C+ clonotypes at roughly 1.0-7.0% of CD8+ T cells in six donors. These clonotypes also led the CD3+CD56-NKG2C+ fraction in a handful of donors. Whether expanded NKG2C+ T cell clones recognized HCMV stayed uncertain.

This chain uses TRBV6-1 with TRBJ2-7, with 11 bases fitting TRBD2. Source: CD8+ T cells sorted from PBMCs, taken 11 to 12 days after vaccination. This sequence originates from a man aged 50 or older who received an inactivated influenza vaccine. CDR3 DNA sequence: TGTGCCAGCAAGGCTAGCGGGGGGACTGCCTACGAGCAGTACTTC. Translating gives CASKASGGTAYEQYF.